The clone carrying this T cell receptor (beta chain) turned up a few times. This sample is part of a study of cytotoxic CD8 clonotypes in ibrutinib-treated CLL. The CDR3 has 19 residues. V trimming: 0 bases; J trimming: 0 bases; junction bases outside the gene matches: 4. CDR1 and CDR2 from the germline V gene are SGHAT and FQDESV (reference sequence). Assay used: immunoSEQ multiplex PCR; TCRdb lists only in-frame clones, some missing. Here the sample spans approximately 57,000 clones, roughly 50% being singletons. The chain employs TRBV11-1 and TRBJ2-6; 11 bases are a match to TRBD1. The receptor was isolated from a human donor with chronic lymphocytic leukemia. The sequences come from PBMCs, collected after 24 months of ibrutinib treatment. Written as DNA, the CDR3 is TGTGCCAGCAGCTTAGCAAAGGGGACAGGGGGCTCTGGGGCCAACGTCCTGACTTTC. This translates into CASSLAKGTGGSGANVLTF.